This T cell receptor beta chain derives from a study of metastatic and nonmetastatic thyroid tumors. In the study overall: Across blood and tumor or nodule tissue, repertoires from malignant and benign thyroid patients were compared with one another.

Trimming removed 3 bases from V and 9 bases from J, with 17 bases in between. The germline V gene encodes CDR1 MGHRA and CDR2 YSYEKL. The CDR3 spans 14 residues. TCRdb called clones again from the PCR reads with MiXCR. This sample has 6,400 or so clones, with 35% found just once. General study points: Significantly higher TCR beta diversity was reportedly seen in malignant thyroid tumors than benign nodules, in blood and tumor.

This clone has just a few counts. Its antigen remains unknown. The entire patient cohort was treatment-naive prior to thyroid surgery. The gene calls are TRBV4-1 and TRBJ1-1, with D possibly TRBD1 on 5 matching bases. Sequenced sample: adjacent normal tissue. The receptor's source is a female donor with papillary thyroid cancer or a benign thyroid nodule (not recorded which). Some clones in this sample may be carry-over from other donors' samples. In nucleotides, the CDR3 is TGCGCCAGCAGCCAGAAGGGGCTTTCCCTCAAAGCTTTCTTT. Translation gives CASSQKGLSLKAFF.